Below are 14 T cell receptor beta chains sequenced from a single sample in a study of T cell repertoires in cytomegalovirus infection. The antigens of these receptors remain unknown. TCRdb re-called the reads through MiXCR, storing one row per CDR3 protein. The table records around 540,000 distinct CDR3 sequences, 30% to 35% of them present only once. The sample in question was cultured PBMCs, obtained from culture after CMV antigen stimulation. These receptors came from a human donor in good health (CMV status not recorded). Some clones in this sample may be carry-over from other donors' samples.

The V gene is TRBV5-5, the J gene TRBJ2-1; D not certain. Deletions cut 0 bases from V and 5 bases from J, with 6 bases between. Germline assignment: CDR1 SGHKS and CDR2 YYEKEE (reference sequence). This CDR3 region has 13 residues. Written as DNA, the CDR3 is TGTGCCAGCAGCTTGGGTATAAACAATGAGCAGTTCTTC. Residues: CASSLGINNEQFF.

This clonotype was seen only a few times. The chain couples TRBV7-2 to TRBJ1-5; D unclear. From germline, CDR1 is SGHTA and CDR2 FQGNSA. V was trimmed by 5 bases and J by 9 bases, leaving 11 bases between them. CDR3 length: 12 amino acids. This CDR3 is CASSLLGRPQHF. As DNA, the CDR3 is TGTGCCAGCAGCCTACTAGGTAGGCCCCAGCATTTT.

The chain links TRBV7-3 to TRBJ2-2, with 7 bases identical to TRBD1. CDR1 is SGHTA, CDR2 FQGTGA, per germline. V trimming: 5 bases; J trimming: 4 bases; junction bases outside the gene matches: 4. The CDR3 covers 14 residues. CDR3 sequence reads: CASSRGQSTGELFF. For the CDR3, the DNA is TGTGCCAGCAGCCGGGGACAGTCCACCGGGGAGCTGTTTTTT.

The chain combines TRBV9 with TRBJ2-1; 7 nucleotides line up with TRBD2. The V gene's germline CDR1 is SGDLS and CDR2 YYNGEE. V lost 0 bases to trimming and J lost 6 bases; unmatched junction nucleotides: 6. This CDR3 spans 15 amino acids. The CDR3, as DNA: TGTGCCAGCAGCGTAGCGGCGGGAGAGGGCAATGAGCAGTTCTTC. Translating gives CASSVAAGEGNEQFF.

This clonotype was counted between two and nine times. The chain joins TRBV19 to TRBJ2-7; TRBD1 might be the D (6 bases). From germline, CDR1 is LNHDA and CDR2 SQIVND (reference sequence). CDR3 length equals 15 residues. V was shortened by 3 bases and J by 1 base, with 13 bases between the two germline ends. The CDR3 DNA reads as TGTGCCAGTAGTATGGCTCTTGGACAGTCCTACGAGCAGTACTTC. Translated, it gives CASSMALGQSYEQYF.

The chain recombines TRBV19 with TRBJ1-2; weak D call: TRBD1 (5 bases). This CDR3 contains 15 residues. Trimming took 8 bases from V and 4 from J, leaving 20 bases between them. Germline lookup yields CDR1 LNHDA and CDR2 SQIVND (reference sequence). The CDR3 DNA is TGTGCCAGTCTTAACTTACAGGCAGTTCTCTATGGCTACACCTTC. This translates into CASLNLQAVLYGYTF. Full variable domain (remainder filled in from reference TRBV19 and TRBJ1-2): DGGITQSPKYLFRKEGQNVTLSCEQNLNHDAMYWYRQDPGQGLRLIYYSQIVNDFQKGDIAEGYSVSREKKESFPLTVTSAQKNPTAFYLCASLNLQAVLYGYTFGSGTRLTVV.

This chain links TRBV7-9 with TRBJ2-7, with 7 bases matching TRBD2. CDR1 and CDR2 (germline): SEHNR, FQNEAQ (reference sequence). This CDR3 is built from 14 residues. J lost 3 bases, V lost 6 bases, and 8 bases had no gene match. CDR3 DNA sequence: TGTGCCAGCAGTGGAGACGGACTAGTCTACGAGCAGTACGTC. Translated, it gives CASSGDGLVYEQYV.

The table lists this clonotype with a few counts. The V gene is TRBV25-1, the J gene TRBJ2-2; maybe TRBD2 (5 bases). V was pared by 6 bases and J by 2 bases, with 16 bases between. Germline V gene sequence: CDR1 MGHDK, CDR2 SYGVNS. CDR3 length: 16 amino acids. CDR3 amino acids: CASSRRAGINTGELFF. CDR3 sequence (DNA): TGTGCCAGCAGCCGGCGGGCAGGCATCAACACCGGGGAGCTGTTTTTT.

This chain joins TRBV28 and TRBJ1-4, with 8 bases identical to TRBD1. V lost 6 bases to trimming and J lost 6 bases; unmatched junction nucleotides: 9. Germline V gene sequence: CDR1 MDHEN, CDR2 SYDVKM. The CDR3 spans 15 residues. Here the CDR3 reads CASRTPDRVDEKLFF. The DNA of the CDR3 is TGTGCCAGCAGAACGCCGGACAGGGTGGATGAAAAACTGTTTTTT.

This clonotype has a count of ten or more. The chain uses TRBV7-2 and TRBJ1-4; weak D call: TRBD1 (5 bases). CDR1 and CDR2 from the germline V gene are SGHTA and FQGNSA. V was shortened by 3 bases and J by 5 bases, with 13 bases between the two germline ends. The CDR3 length is 15 residues. The CDR3 sequence is CASSFQGTSNEKLFF. The CDR3 DNA sequence: TGTGCCAGCAGCTTCCAGGGTACCTCGAATGAAAAACTGTTTTTT.

Only a few counts were recorded for this clonotype. The chain links TRBV12-3 or TRBV12-4 to TRBJ2-5; D is uncertain. With 6 bases removed from V and 5 bases from J, the gap between germline ends came to 13 bases. This CDR3 contains 13 residues. CDR3 sequence: CASRLGRAETQYF. For the CDR3, the DNA is TGTGCCAGCAGGCTAGGGCGTGCCGAGACCCAGTACTTC.

The chain uses TRBV6-1 and TRBJ2-7; 8 nucleotides align to TRBD2. The J segment lost 1 base and the V segment lost 0 bases, leaving 8 bases of the junction unmatched. CDR1 MNHNS and CDR2 SASEGT come from the germline V gene. This CDR3 has 17 residues. The CDR3 sequence: CASSEASSGSASYEQYF. The CDR3 DNA sequence: TGTGCCAGCAGTGAAGCGTCAAGCGGGAGTGCTTCCTACGAGCAGTACTTC.

The gene calls are TRBV20-1 and TRBJ1-1; no firm D call. V gave up 2 bases and J gave up 1 base, with 8 bases separating them. Germline CDR1 reads DFQATT; CDR2 reads SNEGSKA (reference sequence). CDR3 length: 13 residues. Here the CDR3 reads CSARTGWNTEAFF. In DNA form, the CDR3 reads TGCAGTGCTAGAACGGGGTGGAACACTGAAGCTTTCTTT.

This clonotype was observed a few times. The gene calls are TRBV7-2 and TRBJ2-7, with TRBD2 matching 12 bases. CDR1 SGHTA and CDR2 FQGNSA come from the germline V gene. The trim removed 5 bases at V and 6 bases at J, leaving 11 bases unmatched. The CDR3 extends over 16 amino acids. CDR3 nucleotides: TGTGCCAGCAGCCCCGCTATGACTAGCGGGAGTGGCGAGCAGTACTTC. Translation: CASSPAMTSGSGEQYF.